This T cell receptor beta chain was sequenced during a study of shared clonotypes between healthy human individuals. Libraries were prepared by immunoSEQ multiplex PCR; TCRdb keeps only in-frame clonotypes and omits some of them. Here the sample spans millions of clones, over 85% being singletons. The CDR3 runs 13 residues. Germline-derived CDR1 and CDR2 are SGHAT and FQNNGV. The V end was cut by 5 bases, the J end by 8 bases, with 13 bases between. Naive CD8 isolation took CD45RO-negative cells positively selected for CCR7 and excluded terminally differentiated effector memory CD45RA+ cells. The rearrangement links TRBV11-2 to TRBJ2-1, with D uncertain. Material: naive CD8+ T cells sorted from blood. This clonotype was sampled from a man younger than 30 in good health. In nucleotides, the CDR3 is TGTGCCAGCAGCCCCGTCCCCAATCATGAGCAGTTCTTC. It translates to CASSPVPNHEQFF.